This T cell receptor (beta chain) was identified during a study of cytomegalovirus exposure and HLA in healthy donors. Findings and caveats of the study: It was reported that the classifier diagnosed cytomegalovirus status with high specificity and sensitivity in both the original and validation cohorts. Productive status was seen about 87% or about 30% of the time for most TCR beta V segments in an earlier analysis. Per a later analysis, 16,951 TCR beta sequences showed association with HLA alleles at 0.05 false discovery rate.

Notes on this clone: Its antigen is not identified.

Germline assignment: CDR1 MNHEY and CDR2 SVGAGI. Trimming stripped 6 bases from V and 6 bases from J, with 13 bases between. The CDR3 has 13 residues. Although they were nominally healthy when sampled, donors likely had unrecorded immune exposures. PCR employed 60 Vbeta and 13 Jbeta primers. Repertoires were generated with immunoSEQ multiplex PCR, while TCRdb's copy carries only in-frame clones and drops some. The sample records under 150,000 clones, 75% to 85% being singletons. This chain joins TRBV6-5 and TRBJ2-3, with TRBD1 as a possible D gene (6 bases). Sequencing used PBMCs. The receptor was isolated from a woman in her thirties or forties in good health and CMV-seropositive. The CDR3 spells CASSQGLRDTQYF. The CDR3 DNA reads TGTGCCAGCAGCCAGGGGCTGAGGGATACGCAGTATTTT.